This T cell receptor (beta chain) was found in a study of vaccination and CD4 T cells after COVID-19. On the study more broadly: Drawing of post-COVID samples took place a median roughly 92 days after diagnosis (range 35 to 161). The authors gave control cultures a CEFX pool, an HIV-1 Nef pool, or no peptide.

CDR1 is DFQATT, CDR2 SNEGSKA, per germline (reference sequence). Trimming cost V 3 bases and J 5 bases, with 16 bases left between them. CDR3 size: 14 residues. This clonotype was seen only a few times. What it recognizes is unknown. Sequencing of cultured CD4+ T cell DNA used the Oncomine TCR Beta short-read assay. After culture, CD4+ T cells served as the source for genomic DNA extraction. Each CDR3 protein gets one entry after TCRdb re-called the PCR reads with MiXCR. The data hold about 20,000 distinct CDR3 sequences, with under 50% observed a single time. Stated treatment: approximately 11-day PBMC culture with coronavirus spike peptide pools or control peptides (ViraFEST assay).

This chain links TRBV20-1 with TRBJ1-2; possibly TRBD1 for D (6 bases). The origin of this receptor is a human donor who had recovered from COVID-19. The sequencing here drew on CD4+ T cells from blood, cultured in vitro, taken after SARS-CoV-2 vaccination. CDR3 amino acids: CSASEPLGQYGYTF. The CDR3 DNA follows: TGCAGTGCTAGTGAACCCCTTGGACAGTATGGCTACACCTTC.